This T cell receptor beta chain was identified in a study of T cell clones after liver transplantation. Broader study findings: Small, mixed patient groups and varying post-transplant times limit these conclusions.

Assay: immunoSEQ multiplex PCR; the TCRdb copy retains only in-frame clones and omits some. Here the sample spans under 35,000 clones, around 94% being singletons. About this clone itself: Its cognate antigen is unknown.

This CDR3 has 16 residues. Germline V gives CDR1 LNHDA, CDR2 SQIVND (reference sequence). J was trimmed by 4 bases and V by 4 bases; bases with no gene match: 12. Thawed unstimulated PBMCs were FACS-sorted by CD3, CD4 and CD8 into two populations. Sequences were derived from CD8+ T cells from blood, sampled 12 months after liver transplant. This TCR was recovered from a human patient who received a liver transplant. The T cells may partly be graft donor cells. This sequence joins TRBV19 and TRBJ1-2, with 7 positions matching TRBD1. The CDR3 DNA sequence: TGTGCCAGTAGTACCGTGGGGACAGTACATAGCTATGGCTACACCTTC. Translation gives CASSTVGTVHSYGYTF. Based on the CDR3 plus reference TRBV19 and TRBJ1-2, the full variable domain is DGGITQSPKYLFRKEGQNVTLSCEQNLNHDAMYWYRQDPGQGLRLIYYSQIVNDFQKGDIAEGYSVSREKKESFPLTVTSAQKNPTAFYLCASSTVGTVHSYGYTFGSGTRLTVV.